Listed here are 12 T cell receptor beta chains from one sample, sequenced in a study of T cells in Graves' hyperthyroidism and ophthalmopathy. RNA transcripts provided the source from which TCR beta CDR3 regions were amplified. In the first-round RT-PCR of the TCR CDR3, the HTBI primer set was used. TCRdb ran MiXCR on the multiplex PCR reads and lists one entry per CDR3 protein. The table has around 610,000 distinct CDR3 sequences, 14% to 15% seen once; the top ten hold 4% to 5.5%. Source material: blood. These receptors were obtained from a woman between 35 and 50 years old with Graves' ophthalmopathy.

Many counts were recorded for this clonotype. The rearrangement joins TRBV27 to TRBJ2-4, with no clear D. Germline V gives CDR1 MNHEY, CDR2 SMNVEV (reference sequence). There are 18 residues in the CDR3. Deletions cut 4 bases from V and 0 bases from J, with 19 bases between. The CDR3 loop reads CASSSNFRTAVAKNIQYF. For the CDR3, the DNA is TGTGCCAGCAGTTCCAACTTCCGGACGGCTGTAGCCAAAAACATTCAGTACTTC.

On this clonotype: Just one base apart from a much larger clone, this may be a read error. This chain links TRBV5-5 with TRBJ1-3; unclear D gene. This CDR3 has 15 residues. The germline V gene encodes CDR1 SGHKS and CDR2 YYEKEE (reference sequence). CDR3 DNA: TGTGTCAGCAGCTTGGCAAGGAACGGGAGGAACACCATATATTTT. The encoded protein is CVSSLARNGRNTIYF.

This clonotype was counted ten times or more. V gene TRBV7-2 combines with J gene TRBJ2-5, with TRBD1 matching 8 bases. The CDR3 spans 17 residues. From germline, CDR1 is SGHTA and CDR2 FQGNSA. V shed 2 bases and J 1 base; nucleotides not matched to a gene: 9. For the CDR3, the DNA is TGTGCCAGCAGCTTATACGGCGCAGGGGGCTTCCAAGAGACCCAGTACTTC. Protein product: CASSLYGAGGFQETQYF.

The sample holds many counts of this clonotype. The rearrangement links TRBV19 to TRBJ2-5; TRBD2 might be the D (6 bases). The CDR3 extends over 15 amino acids. The germline V and J ends were trimmed by 3 bases and 2 bases, with 13 bases remaining between them. The germline gives CDR1 LNHDA, CDR2 SQIVND (reference sequence). CDR3 sequence reads: CASSIPGLPQETQYF. The CDR3 bases are TGTGCCAGTAGTATTCCGGGACTCCCACAAGAGACCCAGTACTTC.

This clonotype was picked up a small number of times. The J gene is TRBJ1-5, the V gene TRBV30; the D gene is possibly TRBD1 (5 bases). Germline CDR1 and CDR2: GTSNPN and SVGIG (reference sequence). V gave up 5 bases and J gave up 6 bases, with 14 bases separating them. This CDR3 is 13 amino acids long. CDR3 in amino acids: CAWGQGGGQPQHF. CDR3 nucleotide sequence: TGTGCCTGGGGGCAGGGAGGCGGTCAGCCCCAGCATTTT.

This clonotype has a handful of counts. The V gene is TRBV19, the J gene TRBJ2-2; 9 bases line up with TRBD1. The CDR3 length is 17 residues. V lost 5 bases and J lost 4; bases outside the gene matches: 11. CDR1 is LNHDA and CDR2 is SQIVND in the germline V gene (reference sequence). Here the CDR3 DNA reads TGTGCCAGTAGTGCTCCTCCGGGACAGGGTGCCACCGGGGAGCTGTTTTTT. This codes for CASSAPPGQGATGELFF. Using reference TRBV19 and TRBJ2-2 for the parts outside the CDR3, the full variable domain is DGGITQSPKYLFRKEGQNVTLSCEQNLNHDAMYWYRQDPGQGLRLIYYSQIVNDFQKGDIAEGYSVSREKKESFPLTVTSAQKNPTAFYLCASSAPPGQGATGELFFGEGSRLTVL.

There are a few counts of this clonotype. The V and J genes are TRBV28 and TRBJ1-2, with D possibly matching TRBD1 (6 bases). Per the germline V gene, CDR1 is MDHEN and CDR2 is SYDVKM. V lost 11 bases, J lost 5 bases, and 24 bases lay in between. The CDR3 consists of 15 residues. The CDR3 protein is CAVFGTYTLGYGYTF. The CDR3 DNA reads TGTGCCGTTTTCGGGACATACACCCTTGGGTATGGCTACACCTTC.

The chain combines TRBV6-2 or TRBV6-3 with TRBJ2-7; the match to TRBD2 covers 14 bases. Looked up from germline, CDR1 is MNHEY and CDR2 is SVGEGT. Trimming at V came to 1 base and at J to 4 bases, leaving 6 bases not matched to a gene. The CDR3 loop spans 17 amino acids. CDR3 residues: CASSYWGTSGSKYEQYF. DNA of the CDR3: TGTGCCAGCAGTTACTGGGGGACTAGCGGGAGTAAGTACGAGCAGTACTTC.

This clonotype has at least ten counts. This chain links TRBV28 with TRBJ2-7; a possible D gene is TRBD2 (6 bases). With 2 bases removed from V and 2 bases from J, the gap between germline ends came to 13 bases. Germline V gene sequence: CDR1 MDHEN, CDR2 SYDVKM. CDR3 length equals 15 residues. Here the CDR3 DNA reads TGTGCCAGCAGTTTAGATGACGGGAGACCCTACGAGCAGTACTTC. Translating gives CASSLDDGRPYEQYF.

This clonotype was seen repeatedly, ten times or more. This chain connects TRBV11-1 to TRBJ1-1; maybe TRBD1 (6 bases). V was pared by 5 bases and J by 8 bases, with 21 bases between. CDR1 is SGHAT, CDR2 FQDESV, per germline (reference sequence). The CDR3 is 15 amino acids. The CDR3 region has the DNA TGTGCCAGCAGCACCTGGGACATACCCTTGGGAGAAGCTTTCTTT. Encoded protein: CASSTWDIPLGEAFF.

The V and J genes are TRBV12-3 or TRBV12-4 and TRBJ1-2, with D uncertain. The CDR3 extends over 14 amino acids. The V end was cut by 3 bases, the J end by 3 bases, with 11 bases between. Here the CDR3 DNA reads TGTGCCAGCAGTTTTGGCGGGGTTGACTATGGCTACACCTTC. Translating gives CASSFGGVDYGYTF.

This clonotype was counted a few times. This chain joins TRBV6-5 and TRBJ1-3; D is unresolved. CDR3 length: 14 amino acids. The V gene's germline CDR1 is MNHEY and CDR2 SVGAGI. The V end was cut by 1 base, the J end by 6 bases, with 10 bases between. The chain's CDR3 is CASSYFPEQNTIYF. CDR3 bases: TGTGCCAGCAGTTACTTTCCGGAGCAAAACACCATATATTTT.